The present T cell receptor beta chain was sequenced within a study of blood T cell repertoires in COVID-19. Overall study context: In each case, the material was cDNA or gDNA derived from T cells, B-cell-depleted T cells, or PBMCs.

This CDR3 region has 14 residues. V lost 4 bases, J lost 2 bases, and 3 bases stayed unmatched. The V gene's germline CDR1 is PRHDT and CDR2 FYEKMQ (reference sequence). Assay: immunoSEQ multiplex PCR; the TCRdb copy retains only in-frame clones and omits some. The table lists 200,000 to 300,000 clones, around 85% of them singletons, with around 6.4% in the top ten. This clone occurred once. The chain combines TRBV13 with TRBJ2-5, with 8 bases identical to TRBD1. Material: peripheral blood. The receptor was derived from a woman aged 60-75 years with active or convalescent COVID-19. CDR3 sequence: CASSWGQAQETQYF. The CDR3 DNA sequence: TGTGCCAGCAGCTGGGGACAGGCTCAAGAGACCCAGTACTTC.